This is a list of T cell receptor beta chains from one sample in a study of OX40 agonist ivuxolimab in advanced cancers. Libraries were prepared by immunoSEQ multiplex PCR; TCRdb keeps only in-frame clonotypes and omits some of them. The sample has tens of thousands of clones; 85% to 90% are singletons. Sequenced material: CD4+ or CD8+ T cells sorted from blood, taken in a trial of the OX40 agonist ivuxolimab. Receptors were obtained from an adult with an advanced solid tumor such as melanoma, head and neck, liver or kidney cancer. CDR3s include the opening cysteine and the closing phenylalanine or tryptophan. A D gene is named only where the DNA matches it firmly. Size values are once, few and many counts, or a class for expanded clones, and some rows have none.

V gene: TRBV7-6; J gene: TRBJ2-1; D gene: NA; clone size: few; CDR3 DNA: TGTGCCAGCAGCAAGGGGTTGATTGGGGAAGGCTACAATGAGCAGTTCTTC; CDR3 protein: CASSKGLIGEGYNEQFF
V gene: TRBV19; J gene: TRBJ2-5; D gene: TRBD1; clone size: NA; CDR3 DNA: TGTGCCAGTAGTATCCCTGGGACAGCCTTGACCCAAGAGACCCAGTACTTC; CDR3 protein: CASSIPGTALTQETQYF
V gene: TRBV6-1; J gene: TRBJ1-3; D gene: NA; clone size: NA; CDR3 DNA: TGTGCCAGCATAAAGGGATCAGACGGTGGAAACACCATATATTTT; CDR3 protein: CASIKGSDGGNTIYF
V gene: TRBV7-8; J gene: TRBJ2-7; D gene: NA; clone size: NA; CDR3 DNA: TGTGCCAGCAGCTTGGTCAATCCAGCCTACGAGCAGTACTTC; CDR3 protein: CASSLVNPAYEQYF
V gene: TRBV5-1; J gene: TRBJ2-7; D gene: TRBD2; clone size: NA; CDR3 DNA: TGCGCCAGCAGCTTGTTTGGGCTAGCGGGAGAATACGAGCAGTACTTC; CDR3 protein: CASSLFGLAGEYEQYF
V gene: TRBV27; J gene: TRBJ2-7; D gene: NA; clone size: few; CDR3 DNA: TGTGCCAGCGCACGGCTGCCCTACGAGCAGTACTTC; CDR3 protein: CASARLPYEQYF
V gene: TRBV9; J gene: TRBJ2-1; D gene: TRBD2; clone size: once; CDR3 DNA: TGTGCCAGCACCGACCCCAGCGGGGGCAATGAGCAGTTCTTC; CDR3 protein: CASTDPSGGNEQFF
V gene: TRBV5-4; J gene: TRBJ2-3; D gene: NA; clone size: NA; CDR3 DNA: TGTGCCAGCAGCGCCCCAGGGAACCGGTTCACAGATACGCAGTATTTT; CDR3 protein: CASSAPGNRFTDTQYF
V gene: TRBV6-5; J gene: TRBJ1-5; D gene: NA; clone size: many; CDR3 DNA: TGTGCCAGCACTGCCAATTCCCATCAGCCCCAGCATTTT; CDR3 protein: CASTANSHQPQHF
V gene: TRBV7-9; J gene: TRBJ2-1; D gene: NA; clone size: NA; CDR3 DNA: TGTGCCAGCAGCAATAGTCAGCCGACTAGCTCCTACAATGAGCAGTTCTTC; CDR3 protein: CASSNSQPTSSYNEQFF
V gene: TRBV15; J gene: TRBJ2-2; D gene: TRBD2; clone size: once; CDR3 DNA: TGTGCCACCAGCGGCTGGACTAGCGGTGCGAACACCGGGGAGCTGTTTTTT; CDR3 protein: CATSGWTSGANTGELFF
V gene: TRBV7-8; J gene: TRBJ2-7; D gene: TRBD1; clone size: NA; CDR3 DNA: TGTGCCAGCAGCATAATACGGACAGGGATCGTTTTCTACGAGCAGTACTTC; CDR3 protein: CASSIIRTGIVFYEQYF
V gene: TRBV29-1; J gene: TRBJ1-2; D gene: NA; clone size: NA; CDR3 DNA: TGCAGCGCTCGGCTGGGAGGGGAAGGCTACACCTTC; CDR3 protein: CSARLGGEGYTF
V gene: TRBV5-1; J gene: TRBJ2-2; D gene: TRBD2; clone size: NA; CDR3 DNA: TGCGCCAGCAGCTCAGGTAGCGGGATATTTATCGGGGAGCTGTTTTTT; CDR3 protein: CASSSGSGIFIGELFF
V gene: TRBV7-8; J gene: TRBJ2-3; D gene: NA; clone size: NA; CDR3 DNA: TGTGCCAGCATCCGGGGGCGGGCGGGGAGCACAGATACGCAGTATTTT; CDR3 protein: CASIRGRAGSTDTQYF
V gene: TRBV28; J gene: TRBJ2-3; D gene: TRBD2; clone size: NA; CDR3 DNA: TGTGCCACCGGGACTAGCGATTCAGATACGCAGTATTTT; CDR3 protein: CATGTSDSDTQYF
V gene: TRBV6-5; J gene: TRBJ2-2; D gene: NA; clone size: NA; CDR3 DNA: TGTGCCAGCAGTTACTCAGCACTAGCAGACACCGGGGAGCTGTTTTTT; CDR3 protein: CASSYSALADTGELFF
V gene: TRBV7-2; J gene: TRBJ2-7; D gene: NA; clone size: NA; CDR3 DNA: TGTGCCAGCAGCCCCGGTTGGAGCGCTTCCTACGAGCAGTACTTC; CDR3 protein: CASSPGWSASYEQYF
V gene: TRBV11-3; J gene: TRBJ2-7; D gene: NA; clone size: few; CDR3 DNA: TGTGCCAGCAGCGTTAGGGGGAGCTCCTACGAGCAGTACTTC; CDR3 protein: CASSVRGSSYEQYF
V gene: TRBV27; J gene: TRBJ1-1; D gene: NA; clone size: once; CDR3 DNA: TGTGCCAGCAGTTTATTAGGGGGGAACACTGAAGCTTTCTTT; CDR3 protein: CASSLLGGNTEAFF
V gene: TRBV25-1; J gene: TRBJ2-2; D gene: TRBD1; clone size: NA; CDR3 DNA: TGTACCAGCAGTGATCCCGGGACAGAGAACACCGGGGAGCTGTTTTTT; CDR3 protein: CTSSDPGTENTGELFF
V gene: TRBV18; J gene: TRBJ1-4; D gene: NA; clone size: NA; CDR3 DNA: TGTGCCAGCGCCTCAGGGACGGATGAAAAACTGTTTTTT; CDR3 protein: CASASGTDEKLFF
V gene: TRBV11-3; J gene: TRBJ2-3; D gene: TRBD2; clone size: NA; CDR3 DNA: TGTGCCAGCAGCCCTGGACTAGCGGGAGGGCCAGGAGATACGCAGTATTTT; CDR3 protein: CASSPGLAGGPGDTQYF
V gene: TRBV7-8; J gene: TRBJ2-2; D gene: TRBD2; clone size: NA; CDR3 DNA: TGTGCCAGCAGCGATGAGCGGGAGGGCCTCGCCGGGGAGCTGTTTTTT; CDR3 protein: CASSDEREGLAGELFF
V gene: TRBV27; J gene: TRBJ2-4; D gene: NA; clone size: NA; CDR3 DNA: TGTGCCAGCGGGGGGACCACCGCAAACATTCAGTACTTC; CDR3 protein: CASGGTTANIQYF